The table lists the clone carrying this T cell receptor beta chain with many counts. The antigen remains unidentified. RNA transcripts served as the template for amplifying TCR beta CDR3 regions. Researchers ran a first-round RT-PCR on the TCR CDR3 using the HTBI primer set. TCRdb processed the multiplex PCR reads anew with MiXCR; each CDR3 protein has one entry. The sample has a few hundred thousand distinct CDR3 sequences, around 13% seen once. Diagnosis relied on clinical symptoms, serum thyroxine and TRAb, thyroid ultrasound and orbital computed tomography. PBMCs stemmed from more than 7.5 ml fresh peripheral blood. The source of the sample is a study of T cells in Graves' hyperthyroidism and ophthalmopathy. The CDR3 extends over 17 amino acids. The junction had 9 bases not matched to a gene; V was cut back by 5 bases and J by 1 base. Germline V gives CDR1 MDHEN, CDR2 SYDVKM. The study's findings and limits: Model-based prediction identified ophthalmopathy a median around 6.5 months prior to its onset. Blood also carried most thyroid clonotypes expanded above 0.001.

Source material: blood. The origin of this receptor is a woman under 40 with Graves' ophthalmopathy. The gene calls are TRBV28 and TRBJ2-2, with TRBD1 identical over 8 bases. Here the CDR3 reads CASSPPGGRKNTGELFF. The DNA for the CDR3 is TGTGCCAGCAGTCCGCCAGGGGGCCGGAAGAACACCGGGGAGCTGTTTTTT. Using reference TRBV28 and TRBJ2-2 for the parts outside the CDR3, the full variable domain is DVKVTQSSRYLVKRTGEKVFLECVQDMDHENMFWYRQDPGLGLRLIYFSYDVKMKEKGDIPEGYSVSREKKERFSLILESASTNQTSMYLCASSPPGGRKNTGELFFGEGSRLTVL.